The entry below gives a single TCR beta chain sequence along with its context. Its target is not known. These data are taken from a study of T-cell memory formation after mild COVID-19. General observations from the study: Mainly in CM and EM were contracting CD4+ clones; CD8+ were in EMRA.

TCRdb re-analysed the 5' RACE reads in MiXCR, keeping a single row per CDR3 protein. The sample consists of under 450,000 distinct CDR3 sequences, around 14% of them appearing once. V lost 6 bases to trimming and J lost 2 bases; unmatched junction nucleotides: 6. The CDR3 totals 14 residues. Germline V lookup: CDR1 DFQATT, CDR2 SNEGSKA (reference sequence). The sequenced sample was PBMCs or a T cell subset sorted from them (not recorded which). The TCR originated in a man aged 18 to 29 who had mild COVID-19 (a few samples of this study predate the infection). Cell type and time point are not known. The chain carries TRBV20-1 and TRBJ2-2; 7 bases fit TRBD1. CDR3: CSAYDRANTGELFF. CDR3 nucleotide sequence: TGCAGTGCATACGACAGGGCCAACACCGGGGAGCTGTTTTTT.